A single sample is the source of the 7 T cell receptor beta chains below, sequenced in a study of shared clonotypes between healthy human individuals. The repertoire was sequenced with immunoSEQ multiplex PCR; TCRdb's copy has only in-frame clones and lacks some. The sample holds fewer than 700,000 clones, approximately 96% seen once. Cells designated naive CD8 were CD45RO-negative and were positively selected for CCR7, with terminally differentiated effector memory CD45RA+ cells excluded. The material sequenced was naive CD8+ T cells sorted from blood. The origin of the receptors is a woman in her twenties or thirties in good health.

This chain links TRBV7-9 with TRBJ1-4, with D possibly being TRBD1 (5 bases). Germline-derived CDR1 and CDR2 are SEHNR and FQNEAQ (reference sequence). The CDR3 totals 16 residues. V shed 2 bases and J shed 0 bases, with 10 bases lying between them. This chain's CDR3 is CASSLTTVATNEKLFF. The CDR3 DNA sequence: TGTGCCAGCAGCTTAACGACAGTAGCAACTAATGAAAAACTGTTTTTT.

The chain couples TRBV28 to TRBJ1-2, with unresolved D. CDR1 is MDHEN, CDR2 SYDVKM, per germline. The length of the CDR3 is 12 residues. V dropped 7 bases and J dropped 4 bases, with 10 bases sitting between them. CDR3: CASTPSSYGYTF. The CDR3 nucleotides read TGTGCCAGCACCCCTTCGTCCTATGGCTACACCTTC.

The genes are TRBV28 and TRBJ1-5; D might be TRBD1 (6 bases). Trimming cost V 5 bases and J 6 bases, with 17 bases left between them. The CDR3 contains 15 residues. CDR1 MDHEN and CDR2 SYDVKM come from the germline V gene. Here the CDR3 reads CASSPRDKWVQPQHF. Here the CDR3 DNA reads TGTGCCAGCAGTCCCCGGGACAAATGGGTTCAGCCCCAGCATTTT.

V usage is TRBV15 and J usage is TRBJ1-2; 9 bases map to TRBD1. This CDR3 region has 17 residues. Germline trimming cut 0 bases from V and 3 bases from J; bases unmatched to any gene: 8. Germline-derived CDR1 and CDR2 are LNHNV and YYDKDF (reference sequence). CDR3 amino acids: CATSRDRVTGGYYGYTF. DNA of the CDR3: TGTGCCACCAGCAGAGATCGAGTCACAGGGGGCTACTATGGCTACACCTTC. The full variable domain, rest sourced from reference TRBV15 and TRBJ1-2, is DAMVIQNPRYQVTQFGKPVTLSCSQTLNHNVMYWYQQKSSQAPKLLFHYYDKDFNNEADTPDNFQSRRPNTSFCFLDIRSPGLGDTAMYLCATSRDRVTGGYYGYTFGSGTRLTVV.

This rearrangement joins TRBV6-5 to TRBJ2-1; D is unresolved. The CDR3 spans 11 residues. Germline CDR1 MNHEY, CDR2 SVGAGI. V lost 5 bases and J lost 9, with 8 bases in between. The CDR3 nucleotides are TGTGCCAGCAGTGAAATTGTTGAGCAGTTCTTC. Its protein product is CASSEIVEQFF.

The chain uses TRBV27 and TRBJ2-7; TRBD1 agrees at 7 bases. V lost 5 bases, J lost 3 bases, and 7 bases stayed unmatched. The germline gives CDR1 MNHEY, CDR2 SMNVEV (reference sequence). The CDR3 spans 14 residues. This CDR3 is CASSIPGQYYEQYF. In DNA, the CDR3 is TGTGCCAGCAGTATCCCGGGACAGTACTACGAGCAGTACTTC.

This CDR3 is CASSEGRSHRTGELFF. The CDR3 DNA reads TGTGCCAGCAGTGAAGGTCGTAGCCATCGCACCGGGGAGCTGTTTTTT. The chain joins TRBV6-1 to TRBJ2-2; D gene uncertain. The germline V gene encodes CDR1 MNHNS and CDR2 SASEGT. The CDR3 covers 16 residues. Trimming pared 1 base from V and 4 bases from J, leaving 13 bases between.